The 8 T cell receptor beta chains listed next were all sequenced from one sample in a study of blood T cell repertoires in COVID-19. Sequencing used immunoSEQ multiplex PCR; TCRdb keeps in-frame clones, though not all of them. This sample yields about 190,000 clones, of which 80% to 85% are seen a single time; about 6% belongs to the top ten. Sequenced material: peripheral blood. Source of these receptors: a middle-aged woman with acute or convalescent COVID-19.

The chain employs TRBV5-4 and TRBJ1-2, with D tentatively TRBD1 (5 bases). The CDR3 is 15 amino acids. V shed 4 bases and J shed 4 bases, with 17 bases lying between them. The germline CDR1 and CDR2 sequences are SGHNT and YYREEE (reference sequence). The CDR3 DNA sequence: TGTGCCAGCAGCAAGGGGCAGGACCTCATCTATGGCTACACCTTC. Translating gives CASSKGQDLIYGYTF.

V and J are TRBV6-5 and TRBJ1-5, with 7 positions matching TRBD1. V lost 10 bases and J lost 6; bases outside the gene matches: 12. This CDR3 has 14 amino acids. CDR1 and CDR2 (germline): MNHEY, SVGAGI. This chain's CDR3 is CATEQGSEVQPQHF. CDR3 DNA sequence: TGTGCCACCGAACAGGGGTCAGAGGTTCAGCCCCAGCATTTT.

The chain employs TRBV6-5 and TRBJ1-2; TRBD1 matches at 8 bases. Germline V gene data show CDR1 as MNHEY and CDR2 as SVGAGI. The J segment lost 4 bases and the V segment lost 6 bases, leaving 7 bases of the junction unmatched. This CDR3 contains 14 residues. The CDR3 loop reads CASSLSGGVYGYTF. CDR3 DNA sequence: TGTGCCAGCAGCCTCTCAGGGGGCGTCTATGGCTACACCTTC.

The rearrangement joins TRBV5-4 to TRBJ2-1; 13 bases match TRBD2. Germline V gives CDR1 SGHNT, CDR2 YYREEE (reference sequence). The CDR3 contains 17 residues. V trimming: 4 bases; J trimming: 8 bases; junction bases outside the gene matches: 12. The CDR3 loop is CASSQRLAGGPVDEQFF. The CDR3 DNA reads TGTGCCAGCAGCCAACGACTAGCGGGAGGCCCCGTAGATGAGCAGTTCTTC.

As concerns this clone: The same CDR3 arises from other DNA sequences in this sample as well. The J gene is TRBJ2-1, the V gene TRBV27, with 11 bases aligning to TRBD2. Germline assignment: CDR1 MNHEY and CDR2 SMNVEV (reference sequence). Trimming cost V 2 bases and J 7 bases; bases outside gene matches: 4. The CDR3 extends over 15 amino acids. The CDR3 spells CASSLLAGGLNEQFF. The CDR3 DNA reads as TGTGCCAGCAGTTTACTAGCGGGAGGTTTGAATGAGCAGTTCTTC.

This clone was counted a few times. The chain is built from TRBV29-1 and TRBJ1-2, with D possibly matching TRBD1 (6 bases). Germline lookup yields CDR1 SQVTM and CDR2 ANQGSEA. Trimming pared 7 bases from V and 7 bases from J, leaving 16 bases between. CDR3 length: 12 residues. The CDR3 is CSGGGPSGGYTF. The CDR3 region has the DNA TGCAGCGGCGGGGGGCCTTCGGGTGGCTACACCTTC. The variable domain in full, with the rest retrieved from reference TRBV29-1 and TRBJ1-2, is SAVISQKPSRDICQRGTSLTIQCQVDSQVTMMFWYRQQPGQSLTLIATANQGSEATYESGFVIDKFPISRPNLTFSTLTVSNMSPEDSSIYLCSGGGPSGGYTFGSGTRLTVV.

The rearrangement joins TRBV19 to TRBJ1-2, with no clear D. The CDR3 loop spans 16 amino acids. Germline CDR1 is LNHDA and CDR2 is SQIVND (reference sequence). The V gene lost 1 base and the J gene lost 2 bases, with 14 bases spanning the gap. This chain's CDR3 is CASSIALSAINYGYTF. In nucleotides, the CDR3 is TGTGCCAGTAGTATAGCCCTCAGCGCGATAAACTATGGCTACACCTTC.

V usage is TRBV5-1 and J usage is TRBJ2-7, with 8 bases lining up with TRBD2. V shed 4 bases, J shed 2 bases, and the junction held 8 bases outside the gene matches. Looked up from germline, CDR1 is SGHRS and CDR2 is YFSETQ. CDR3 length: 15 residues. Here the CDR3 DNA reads TGCGCCAGCAGCCCCGAGGTAGCGGGACCCTACGAGCAGTACTTC. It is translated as CASSPEVAGPYEQYF. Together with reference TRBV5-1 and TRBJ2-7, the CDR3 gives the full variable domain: KAGVTQTPRYLIKTRGQQVTLSCSPISGHRSVSWYQQTPGQGLQFLFEYFSETQRNKGNFPGRFSGRQFSNSRSEMNVSTLELGDSALYLCASSPEVAGPYEQYFGPGTRLTVT.